The clone carrying this T cell receptor beta chain was recorded once. V was pared by 5 bases and J by 1 base, with 9 bases between. This CDR3 spans 14 amino acids. CDR1 MNHEY and CDR2 SVGAGI come from the germline V gene. This record belongs to a study of T cell responses to AZD1222 COVID-19 vaccine. Assay used: immunoSEQ multiplex PCR; TCRdb lists only in-frame clones, some missing. The repertoire holds fewer than 150,000 clones, with over 85% as singletons. Here the sequenced sample was peripheral blood, taken on day 0 of AZD1222 vaccination. The receptor was derived from an adult in good health. The chain carries TRBV6-5 and TRBJ1-5; TRBD1 is a possible D gene (6 bases). The chain's CDR3 is CASSPQGSNQPQHF. In DNA form, the CDR3 reads TGTGCCAGCAGTCCACAGGGAAGCAATCAGCCCCAGCATTTT.